The present T cell receptor (beta chain) was sequenced within a study of prognosis after radiotherapy for stage I lung cancer. Study information: Medical inoperability was the status assigned to all non-small cell lung cancer patients. Findings of the study overall: Among patients who developed distant metastases, Shannon entropy after stereotactic body radiation therapy was lower. Counts of unique TCR clones fell following stereotactic body radiation therapy, median about 9,200 versus 6,500.

This clonotype has at least ten counts. Its antigen is as yet unknown. Two-round multiplex PCR on genomic DNA was the method by which TCR beta CDR3 was amplified. Gene-specific primers for each TRBV and TRBJ gene drove first-round PCR. Universal primers were what the second PCR round used. One entry per CDR3 protein, called by TCRdb with MiXCR from the multiplex PCR reads. The sample has tens of thousands of distinct CDR3 sequences, around 40% seen once. The germline CDR1 and CDR2 sequences are SGHVS and FNYEAQ. The CDR3 consists of 15 residues. V dropped 2 bases and J dropped 2 bases, with 9 bases sitting between them.

The clonotype comes from a donor of 50 years or more with non-small cell lung cancer. This chain connects TRBV7-6 to TRBJ2-2; no firm D call. The specimen was PBMCs, collected before or after stereotactic body radiation therapy (not recorded which). This CDR3 is CASSLLGINTGELFF. DNA for the CDR3: TGTGCCAGCAGCTTATTAGGGATTAACACCGGGGAGCTGTTTTTT.